This TCR beta chain was captured by sequencing in a study of long-term antiretroviral therapy in people with HIV (dated by TCRdb to 2022 to 2024). Context from the whole study: The earliest samples were collected roughly a decade before the 2015 WHO recommendation for immediate ART, at a time when ART was usually postponed until CD4 counts fell. A retrospective serial study tested whether changes in peripheral blood TRB repertoire composition and diversity were associated with ART initiation and durable HIV suppression. A total of fewer than 200 cryopreserved PBMC samples were contributed to the cohort by 30 adults with confirmed HIV infection, with samples collected serially over a mean of about 6 years (range 1-12). About two fifths of the roughly 30 participants with HIV were female. No cross-contamination during QIAcube processing turned up in test extractions that ran a monoclonal T-cell line alongside around 32 polyclonal samples.

Per the germline V gene, SGHRS is the CDR1 and YFSETQ is the CDR2. The CDR3 sequence holds 13 residues, the cysteine and phenylalanine included. The CDR3 DNA has 39 bases and is translated from base 1. V is reduced by 0 bases and J by 6 bases, leaving a spacing of 9 bases between them. The investigation overall reported the following: Compared with controls, HIV repertoires had narrower CDR3 length ranges, and the network structure pointed to an antigen-experienced repertoire that shifted only slightly toward naive after ART. Inferences about post-ART repertoire changes are limited because no data were available on ART adherence, viral resistance or therapy changes. The repertoire was dominated across all time points by expanded TRB clones identified before ART initiation, although this dominance was seen to fluctuate and to decrease in many PLHIV after ART. Because PBMC availability was limited, only the TCR beta chain was sequenced, with no alpha chain pairing. The samples span the years 2004 to 2017, and the ART regimens used may be less effective than current regimens. ART initiation was associated with a significant increase in TRB diversity, but diversity stayed significantly below transplant donor controls even after long-term ART. Because cell numbers in pre-ART samples were limited, unsorted PBMC were profiled instead of sorted CD4+ and CD8+ T cells.

With respect to this clone: Its specific antigen is unknown. No base quality information exists; no much larger clone differs at one position.

The immunoSEQ hsTCRB v3.0 assay was used at survey level resolution for TRB variable region sequencing. TRB sequencing targeted a depth of about 40,000-50,000 T-cell genomes per sample. TRB libraries were pooled and sequenced on an Illumina MiSeq using a v3 150-cycle kit. The study's processing was this. Repertoire analysis was run in R within a reproducible Nextflow workflow that covered QC, data transformation and analysis. Custom analyses were implemented in LymphoSeq2, an R package for AIRR-Seq data exploration. A few samples yielding fewer than 5000 total TRB sequences were excluded, leaving about 190 analyzed HIV repertoires. Of the 188 retained HIV repertoires, over 55 were collected before and about 130 after ART initiation. Repertoires were downsampled to 5000 TRB nucleotide sequences, with summary statistics averaged over 100 downsampling iterations. Only TRB sequences with CDR3 regions of at least seven amino acids were retained for analysis. Diversity was assessed using a clonality score derived from Shannon entropy and using the Gini coefficient. In the repertoire networks, any two of the top 5000 CDR3 amino acid sequences were linked whenever the two sequences differed by an edit distance of one. Antigen specificity groups and MHC restriction were predicted for TRB CDR3 amino acid sequences with GLIPH2. To flag known CMV, EBV, HIV or tissue antigen associations, CDR3 amino acid sequences were matched against VDJdb and McPAS-TCR. Pre-ART, post-ART and control groups were compared with Wilcoxon signed-rank tests and Holm-Bonferroni correction. Entries here come from immuneACCESS through TCRdb and include only in-frame sequences with V and J called. Some clones fail to appear in such tables; in the studies checked, an unresolved V gene covers under half of the shortfall, and the cause of the remainder is unknown. V and J calls and clone size are as listed in that table; D and trimming were resolved from the DNA. The sample includes approximately 35,000 clones, with approximately 84% observed a single time. Over 7% of the sample is held by the ten biggest clonotypes.

Participants were included only if at least one PBMC sample before ART initiation and at least two post-ART samples were available. Every participant with HIV received treatment in the United States of America. Before DNA extraction, cryopreserved samples containing 1-10 million PBMC were thawed and washed. At the time of the earliest PBMC sample, participants with HIV were aged between about 23 and 54 years. PBMC samples were contributed by each participant from 1-4 timepoints before ART initiation and 2-8 timepoints after ART initiation, with a median of 7 samples. For every participant, serial HIV viral load, CD4+ T-cell count, ART history and demographic data were obtained. A Qiagen kit on a QIAcube was used to extract genomic DNA from unsorted PBMC, with samples processed in batches of 12.

The sequence links TRBV5-1 to TRBJ2-5; no D gene is confidently identified. The sample here was unsorted PBMCs, taken 3.1 years after starting antiretroviral therapy. This clonotype was obtained from a woman in her 50s with HIV. The CDR3 reads as follows: CASSLVVGKTQYF. Read as DNA, the sequence is TGCGCCAGCAGCTTGGTGGTGGGAAAGACCCAGTACTTC.